This T cell receptor beta chain was documented in a study of CD8 T cells in Susac syndrome (dated 2019 in TCRdb). In the study overall: Repertoire sequencing was used to test whether CD8+ T cell activation and differentiation in Susac syndrome was antigen driven.

Concerning this clonotype itself: This clone's antigen is unknown. The sample holds no much larger clone one base away, and base qualities are not on file.

Per the germline V gene, SQVTM is the CDR1 and ANQGSEA is the CDR2. The CDR3, cysteine through phenylalanine, is 15 amino acids long. Of the read, only the CDR3 DNA is kept; its 45 bases are in frame from base 1. Compared with germline, V lacks 3 bases and J lacks 3 bases; bases without a gene match: 5. RNA was extracted with the RNeasy kit and roughly 0.5 to 1 ug was reverse transcribed using random hexamers. The immunoSEQ multiplex PCR assay, which covers 54 Vbeta and 13 Jbeta segments, was used to amplify TCR beta CDR3 regions. PCR amplification bias was corrected using a synthetic template baseline for primer optimization and computational correction. The authors processed their data as follows. Reads were annotated to V, D and J genes according to IMGT and were analyzed with immunoSEQ Analyzer, with only productive sequences retained. Clonality was computed as one minus Shannon entropy normalized by log2 of the number of productive unique sequences. For each patient and control, public and private clones were evaluated among the 100 most prevalent clones. A clone was defined as Susac-specific if it was absent from the healthy and MS cohorts, from over 1,000 published viral clones and from other ImmuneACCESS disease sequences. Through fastp at Q25 and MiXCR, TCRdb rebuilt clones from the public reads, retaining in-frame beta chains. Rows with one shared CDR3 protein collapse into an entry with the most common genes and DNA. These V and J calls originate from TCRdb's pipeline instead of the authors' own analysis. For this sample there are 180,000 or so distinct CDR3 sequences; approximately 94% appear just once. 0.093% of the sample is taken by the ten largest.

Study-wide findings and limitations: The study acknowledged that relatively few individuals were included in the TCR sequencing and HLA analysis.

Peripheral blood CD8+ and CD4+ T cells from healthy donors, Susac syndrome patients and multiple sclerosis patients were profiled by high-throughput TCR beta sequencing. Multiple sclerosis controls were treatment-naive patients with stable or active relapsing-remitting disease fulfilling revised McDonald criteria. Bulk CD8+ and CD4+ T cells were purified by magnetic negative isolation, whereas CD8+ TEMRA cells were enriched by FACS. Blood was collected in EDTA tubes and processed within 24 hours, with PBMCs isolated through density gradient centrifugation. PBMCs intended for TCR sequencing were cryopreserved in liquid nitrogen and were subsequently thawed in a 37 degrees C water bath. A purity of at least 90% was achieved for sorted or isolated CD4+, CD8+ and CD8+ TEMRA cells.

This chain joins TRBV29-1 to TRBJ2-1; 10 bases in between match TRBD2. The receptor comes from a human donor with multiple sclerosis. The source material was CD4+ T cells from PBMCs. DNA sequence: TGCAGCGTTGAGGCTAGCGGGGGTATCTACAATGAGCAGTTCTTC. This is translated as CSVEASGGIYNEQFF.